One sample yielded the 3 T cell receptor beta chains listed below, sequenced in a study of CD8+ T cells in alopecia areata. After pooling, cutaneous lymph node cells were sorted with CD4, CD8alpha, NKG2D, NKG2ACE and other markers. Once RNA had been extracted, it was reverse transcribed into cDNA to act as the sequencing template. Measured with immunoSEQ multiplex PCR; TCRdb has only the in-frame clones, and not every one. The sample was found to contain over 250,000 clones, and every one recurs. Sequencing was done on a sample of CD4+ T cells sorted from a lymph node. These receptor sequences come from a C3H/HeJ mouse with alopecia areata. The MHC haplotype recorded for the strain is H2-k.

About this clone: Each gene name is a mouse one. The read finishes 4 residues shy of the CDR3 end, and the germline J gene is used to complete it. This rearrangement joins TRBV14 to TRBJ2-1; D is perhaps TRBD2 (7 bases). This CDR3 spans 15 amino acids. Germline values: CDR1 SGHDT, CDR2 FRDEAV. Trimming took 2 bases from V and 2 from J, leaving 11 bases between them. The CDR3 here is CASSLVGGHYAEQFF. The sequenced part of the CDR3 DNA is TGTGCCAGCAGTTTAGTCGGGGGGCACTATGCT.

In this sample, this clone turned up a few times. Genes here carry mouse names. The read terminates 4 residues ahead of where the CDR3 ends, so the germline J gene completes it. J is TRBJ1-2 and V is TRBV1; 7 bases map to TRBD1. CDR1 is NSQYPW and CDR2 is LRSPGD in the germline V gene (reference sequence). J gave up 4 bases and V 0 bases, and 5 bases lay outside the gene matches. The CDR3 loop spans 15 amino acids. Incomplete CDR3 DNA: TGCACCTGCAGTGCAGACGCAGGGGGACGCTCC. Protein product: CTCSADAGGRS. The entire CDR3 sequence reads CTCSADAGGRSDYTF.

This clone was seen only a few times. Any gene name here is a mouse gene name. With the read ending 4 residues before the CDR3 end, the germline J gene is used to fill in that end. The rearrangement joins TRBV1 to TRBJ2-3; TRBD2 matches 11 bases. CDR1 and CDR2 from the germline V gene are NSQYPW and LRSPGD (reference sequence). This CDR3 contains 18 residues. J lost 1 base, V lost 2 bases, and 8 bases had no gene match. The covered CDR3 bases are TGCACCTGCAGTGCACCTAACTGGGGGGGCGCCGGTGCAGAA. Translation: CTCSAPNWGGAGAE. The complete CDR3 protein is CTCSAPNWGGAGAETLYF.